A single sample gave rise to the 3 T cell receptor beta chains below, sequenced in a study of identical twins. From the 5' RACE reads, TCRdb called clonotypes with MiXCR, one entry per CDR3 protein. This table holds approximately 500,000 distinct CDR3 sequences, 15% found once. These records were also assigned to another study, of yellow fever vaccine responses in identical twins.

The sequencing sample was made of CD4+ T cells sorted from blood. These receptors came from a woman under 30 in good health.

The rearrangement joins TRBV2 to TRBJ2-3; the D call may be TRBD1 or TRBD2 (5 bases each). This CDR3 is 14 amino acids long. Trimming pared 4 bases from V and 0 bases from J, leaving 8 bases between. From germline, CDR1 is SNHLY and CDR2 FYNNEI. This CDR3 reads CASSGGISTDTQYF. In nucleotides, the CDR3 is TGTGCCAGCAGTGGGGGGATTAGCACAGATACGCAGTATTTT.

This clonotype was observed many times. The CDR3 DNA reads as TGCGCCAGCAGCAGGGGGTCCCTGGGGTCTGGTCGGTGGGAGACCCAGTACTTC. It codes for CASSRGSLGSGRWETQYF. The chain couples TRBV5-1 to TRBJ2-5, with D maybe TRBD1 (6 bases). Trimming shortened V by 4 bases and J by 5 bases, and 27 bases separated the two germline ends. Germline lookup yields CDR1 SGHRS and CDR2 YFSETQ. The CDR3 runs to 18 residues. The variable domain in full, with the rest retrieved from reference TRBV5-1 and TRBJ2-5, is KAGVTQTPRYLIKTRGQQVTLSCSPISGHRSVSWYQQTPGQGLQFLFEYFSETQRNKGNFPGRFSGRQFSNSRSEMNVSTLELGDSALYLCASSRGSLGSGRWETQYFGPGTRLLVL.

This clonotype was recorded many times. This rearrangement joins TRBV5-1 to TRBJ2-2; D is uncertain. Trimming removed 4 bases at V and 1 base at J, with 8 bases between. The CDR3 spans 14 residues. The germline CDR1 and CDR2 sequences are SGHRS and YFSETQ. CDR3 nucleotides: TGCGCCAGCAGCCCAGGACGGAACACCGGGGAGCTGTTTTTT. It encodes CASSPGRNTGELFF.